This T cell receptor beta chain was sequenced in a study of blood T cells in healthy people across ages (dated by TCRdb to about 2015). Study-level background: In model experiments, template switching captured roughly one uniquely barcoded TCR beta cDNA molecule for every two T cells. Age-related changes in TCR beta repertoire diversity were measured in the study by deep sequencing normalized with unique cDNA molecular identifiers. Four age groups were formed from the donors: young (average approximately 15 years), middle-aged (approximately 40), aged (62) and long-lived (82). For two donors (one aged 18 to 30 and one aged 80 or older), the study analyzed two additional independent replicas of 1 million unique cDNA reads from the same blood draw. Overall results and qualifications from the work: Estimates of total diversity from one million sequenced T cells were regarded as lower bounds and underestimates. There was a strong correlation between observed TCR beta diversity and the percentage of naive T cells measured by flow cytometry. Compared with the aged group, the long-lived group had more naive CD4+ T cells, fewer expanded clones and increased TCR diversity, a pattern suggesting age selection. Because donor CMV infection status was unknown, age-related changes in expanded clonotypes were potentially confounded. Since profiling was done on bulk unsorted PBMCs, naive and antigen-experienced compartments could not be conclusively compared. Observed TCR beta diversity per million T cells fell roughly linearly with age, and a significant reduction was already apparent by age roughly 40.

The protocol used for the library was 5' RACE. Data came from an Illumina HiSeq 2500. A second about 7 to 11 cycle PCR used a sample-barcoded 5' primer and a J-beta primer mix. Each TCR beta cDNA molecule received a unique molecular identifier from a template-switch 5' adaptor carrying 12 random nucleotides. Each sample yielded at least 2.5 million CDR3-containing paired-end reads. First-strand cDNA synthesis was performed from all RNA using the Mint cDNA synthesis kit, with priming by a TRBC-specific oligonucleotide. All cDNA was treated with uracil-DNA glycosylase and then went through a first 18-cycle PCR with the universal primers M1SS and BC2_uni_R. Regarding the original processing steps: For normalization, 1 million high-quality reads, each with a distinct molecular identifier, were randomly selected from each sample. Instead of being binned into consensus sequences, reads with shared molecular identifiers were discarded. MiTCR, with a Q25 quality threshold and the strictest error-elimination algorithm, was used for CDR3 identification, clonotype clustering and error correction. A nonparametric unseen species model with Euler transformation was used to estimate a lower bound on total TCR beta diversity. Clones were called with MiXCR by TCRdb after fastp trimmed the public reads at Q25, and only in-frame beta chains were retained. Rows are combined by CDR3 protein, so each entry shows the most common genes and DNA. TCRdb assigned the V and J calls; the authors' analysis was not used. The sample contains some 930,000 distinct CDR3 sequences, about 28% of them found a single time. Roughly 10% of the sample is taken by the ten largest.

This clonotype came up a few times. Its antigen is still unknown. Nothing much larger sits one base from this clone, and base qualities are not available. Reading the germline V gene (reference sequence) gives CDR1 LGHDT and CDR2 YNNKEL. V drops 1 base and J drops 4 bases, leaving 7 bases in between. The CDR3 goes from the cysteine to the phenylalanine over 13 residues. The only DNA kept is the CDR3, 39 bases in frame from the first base. Donors were a few dozen systemically healthy Caucasian individuals from Russia aged 6 to 90 years. About 9.1 milliliters of peripheral blood were collected from each donor into EDTA-treated Vacutainer tubes. Ficoll-Paque density-gradient centrifugation was used to isolate PBMCs, with at least 6 million per sample. Total RNA was extracted from PBMCs with Trizol reagent, with at least 5 micrograms obtained per sample. For every donor, an aliquot of PBMCs went through flow cytometry to measure the percentages of naive CD45RAhigh/CD27high T cells.

These data also featured in a second study, about T cells of mothers and their children. In that second paper, the authors write: Donors were nine systemically healthy Caucasian individuals: three mothers and their six children. cDNA synthesis used all of the extracted RNA, with approximately 1.4 ug of RNA in each 15 ul reaction. In the second PCR, the M1S primer added sample barcodes and 2-4 random nucleotides. More than 8 million TCR beta CDR3 reads were obtained from each mother, and roughly 3.1 million reads were obtained from each child. Thymic selection similarly shapes TCR recombination output in related and unrelated pairs, with minor effect from inherited differences. Normalized repertoire overlap in related mother-child pairs was always slightly higher than in unrelated mother-child pairs, but the difference was never significant. With a sensitivity of roughly 93 clones per million clonotypes, no persistent microchimeric T cell clones were detected. Deep NGS was used in the study to compare the TCR beta repertoires of mothers and children and to look for features that separate related mother-child pairs from unrelated individuals. Mothers averaged about 37 +/- 4 years of age and children averaged about 10 +/- 4 years. After adapters were ligated using NEBNext reagents, the libraries underwent 100+100 nt paired-end sequencing on an Illumina HiSeq 2000. To avoid cross-contamination, the mother libraries and the child libraries were prepared a month apart and sequenced in separate runs. For each donor, somewhere between about 450,000 and 2,000,000 distinct TCR beta clonotypes were identified. Naive TCR beta clonotypes were estimated from low-frequency clonotypes matched to each donor's FACS-determined naive share, without sorting.

The chain is encoded by TRBV3-1 joined to TRBJ1-2; the D gene is unclear. The source of this sequence is a woman in her 40s in good health. The source material was blood. The DNA is as follows: TGTGCCAGCAGCCAAGGATACAGCTATGGCTACACCTTC. Translated, it gives CASSQGYSYGYTF.